This T cell receptor beta chain was identified in a study of CD8+ T cells in alopecia areata. Turning to the study itself: Those treated were given oral tofacitinib at 5 to 10 mg twice daily. The study, taken as a whole, reports: Relative to normal scalp, lesional scalp, especially alopecia totalis/universalis, showed higher clonality.

RNA was extracted and reverse transcribed into cDNA as the sequencing template. Method: immunoSEQ multiplex PCR; TCRdb's copy keeps in-frame clones and lacks some. Counted here are hundreds of thousands of clones, 50% to 75% occurring once; the ten biggest clones make up roughly 0.88%. Concerning this clone itself: What it recognizes is unknown.

Treatment defined: oral pan-JAK inhibitor, 5-10 mg twice daily. CDR3 length: 13 residues. The germline V gene encodes CDR1 ENHRY and CDR2 SYGVKD. This sample comprised CD4+ T cells sorted from blood, obtained around week 54, from a patient treated with tofacitinib. The TCR originated in a human donor with alopecia areata. The chain couples TRBV10-3 to TRBJ1-1; a possible D gene is TRBD1 (6 bases). CDR3 protein: CVSTGARNTEAFF. The CDR3 nucleotides read TGTGTCTCGACGGGGGCGCGGAACACTGAAGCTTTCTTT.